This TCR beta chain stems from a study of blood T cell repertoires in COVID-19. Using immunoSEQ multiplex PCR, the repertoire was profiled, and TCRdb retains in-frame clones only, with some absent. The repertoire holds about 100,000 clones, with roughly nine tenths as singletons. Germline lookup yields CDR1 SGHAT and CDR2 FQNNGV. The CDR3 spans 15 residues. V shed 5 bases, J shed 8 bases, and the junction held 6 bases outside the gene matches. The V and J genes are TRBV11-2 and TRBJ2-1; TRBD2 matches at 13 bases. What was sequenced was peripheral blood. The source of this sequence is a human donor in a cohort sampled during active COVID-19. The CDR3 region has the DNA TGTGCCAGCAGCCTACTAGCGGGAGGGCCTTATGAGCAGTTCTTC. This gives the protein CASSLLAGGPYEQFF.